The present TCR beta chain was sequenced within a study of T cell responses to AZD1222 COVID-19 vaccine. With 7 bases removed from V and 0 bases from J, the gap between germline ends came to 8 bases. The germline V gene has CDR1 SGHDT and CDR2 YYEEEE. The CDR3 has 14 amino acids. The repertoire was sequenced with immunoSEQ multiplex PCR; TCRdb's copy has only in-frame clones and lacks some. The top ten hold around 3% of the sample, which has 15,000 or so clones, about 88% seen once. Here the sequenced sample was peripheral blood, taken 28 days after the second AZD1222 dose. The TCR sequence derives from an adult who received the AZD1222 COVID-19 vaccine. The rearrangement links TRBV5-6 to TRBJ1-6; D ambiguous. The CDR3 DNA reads TGTGCCAGCTGGAAATACTCCTATAATTCACCCCTCCACTTT. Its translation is CASWKYSYNSPLHF.